A single sample gave rise to the 25 T cell receptor beta chains below, sequenced in a study of blood T cell repertoires in COVID-19. TCRdb's copy holds only in-frame clones and misses some; the assay was immunoSEQ multiplex PCR. The sample lists some 80,000 clones, about four fifths occurring once. Input material: peripheral blood. The receptors stem from a woman aged 70-85 years with acute or convalescent COVID-19.

This clone was seen once. The chain carries TRBV2 and TRBJ2-4, with a tentative D call TRBD1 (5 bases). CDR1 SNHLY and CDR2 FYNNEI come from the germline V gene. CDR3 length equals 16 residues. Between the trimmed V and J ends, which lost 6 bases and 0 bases, there was a span of 15 bases. The CDR3 DNA reads as TGTGCCAGCAGGGAAACCCCGACAGTAGCCAAAAACATTCAGTACTTC. Encoded protein: CASRETPTVAKNIQYF.

The V gene is TRBV13, the J gene TRBJ2-4; 8 nucleotides align to TRBD2. The CDR3 sequence is 16 residues long. In germline, CDR1 is PRHDT, CDR2 FYEKMQ (reference sequence). V dropped 4 bases and J dropped 6; count of bases not matched to a gene: 11. The CDR3 loop is CASSSTRTSGVNIQYF. The CDR3 DNA follows: TGTGCCAGCAGCTCCACCAGAACTAGCGGAGTAAACATTCAGTACTTC.

This chain uses TRBV6-5 with TRBJ2-1; maybe TRBD2 (5 bases). The CDR3 is made up of 14 amino acids. Germline CDR1 is MNHEY and CDR2 is SVGAGI. V was cut by 7 bases and J by 1 base, with 11 bases left in between. The CDR3 region is CASKREASYNEQFF. CDR3 sequence (DNA): TGTGCCAGCAAACGGGAAGCGTCCTACAATGAGCAGTTCTTC.

This chain joins TRBV12-3 or TRBV12-4 and TRBJ2-7; 8 bases are shared with TRBD1. This CDR3 has 13 residues. V dropped 3 bases and J dropped 3; count of bases not matched to a gene: 1. As DNA, the CDR3 is TGTGCCAGCAGTTTGGACAGGGACTACGAGCAGTACTTC. This sequence encodes CASSLDRDYEQYF.

The chain joins TRBV19 to TRBJ1-4; the match to TRBD1 covers 12 bases. The CDR3 totals 18 residues. The germline V gene encodes CDR1 LNHDA and CDR2 SQIVND (reference sequence). J gave up 0 bases and V 3 bases, and 5 bases lay outside the gene matches. In DNA, the CDR3 is TGTGCCAGTAGTATTGAAGGGACAGGGGGCGCAACTAATGAAAAACTGTTTTTT. Residues: CASSIEGTGGATNEKLFF. The entire variable domain, with the rest obtained from reference TRBV19 and TRBJ1-4, is as follows: DGGITQSPKYLFRKEGQNVTLSCEQNLNHDAMYWYRQDPGQGLRLIYYSQIVNDFQKGDIAEGYSVSREKKESFPLTVTSAQKNPTAFYLCASSIEGTGGATNEKLFFGSGTQLSVL.

The chain employs TRBV6-6 and TRBJ2-1; D is unresolved. The V gene's germline CDR1 is MNHNY and CDR2 SVGAGI (reference sequence). The CDR3 contains 13 residues. Trimming took 5 bases from V and 4 from J, leaving 9 bases between them. CDR3 in DNA: TGTGCCAGCAGTCGCGACATTTACAATGAGCAGTTCTTC. Its translation: CASSRDIYNEQFF.

The genes are TRBV20-1 and TRBJ2-5; D not resolved. The CDR3 consists of 10 residues. The germline CDR1 and CDR2 sequences are DFQATT and SNEGSKA (reference sequence). Trimming left V 0 bases short and J 8 bases short, with 4 bases between. CDR3: CSARDLTQYF. For the CDR3, the DNA is TGCAGTGCTAGAGATCTCACCCAGTACTTC.

The chain combines TRBV7-3 with TRBJ1-5, with D maybe TRBD1 (5 bases). The length of the CDR3 is 17 residues. Trimming took off 1 base at V and 0 bases at J, with 13 bases between the two ends. Germline V gene sequence: CDR1 SGHTA, CDR2 FQGTGA. Here the CDR3 DNA reads TGTGCCAGCAGCTTAAAGGGGCCCGGGCATAGCAATCAGCCCCAGCATTTT. Its translation is CASSLKGPGHSNQPQHF.

The chain has TRBV10-1 and TRBJ1-6; TRBD1 might be the D (6 bases). The V end lost 0 bases, the J end lost 6 bases, and 15 bases lay between the germline ends. CDR3 length: 17 amino acids. Germline V gene lookup returns CDR1 WNHNN and CDR2 SYGVQD (reference sequence). CDR3: CASSESQGWVSNSPLHF. The CDR3 DNA reads as TGCGCCAGCAGTGAGTCCCAGGGGTGGGTGAGTAATTCACCCCTCCACTTT.

This clone has a handful of counts. J is TRBJ2-1 and V is TRBV19; 7 bases map to TRBD2. V lost 9 bases, J lost 0 bases, and 11 bases stayed unmatched. Germline V gene lookup returns CDR1 LNHDA and CDR2 SQIVND (reference sequence). The CDR3 is 16 amino acids. The CDR3 is CASTIDSSGSYNEQFF. CDR3 sequence (DNA): TGTGCCAGCACCATCGACTCTAGCGGCTCCTACAATGAGCAGTTCTTC.

The rearrangement uses TRBV5-4 and TRBJ1-3; 7 nucleotides align to TRBD1. The CDR3 is 15 residues long. Trimming removed 5 bases from V and 0 bases from J; junction bases left unmatched: 5. Germline assignment: CDR1 SGHNT and CDR2 YYREEE (reference sequence). DNA for the CDR3: TGTGCCAGCAGTCTGGACAGGTTCTCTGGAAACACCATATATTTT. It translates to CASSLDRFSGNTIYF.

This rearrangement joins TRBV5-4 to TRBJ2-5, with a possible D match to TRBD1 (6 bases). CDR1 SGHNT and CDR2 YYREEE come from the germline V gene (reference sequence). The CDR3 spans 13 residues. V lost 3 bases and J lost 5, with 11 bases in between. The CDR3 is CASSYQGSETQYF. The CDR3 DNA is TGTGCCAGCAGCTATCAGGGGTCGGAGACCCAGTACTTC. The whole variable domain, filled in from reference TRBV5-4 and TRBJ2-5, reads ETGVTQSPTHLIKTRGQQVTLRCSSQSGHNTVSWYQQALGQGPQFIFQYYREEENGRGNFPPRFSGLQFPNYSSELNVNALELDDSALYLCASSYQGSETQYFGPGTRLLVL.

This chain joins TRBV5-4 and TRBJ2-7; D may be TRBD2 (5 bases). The length of the CDR3 is 12 residues. Germline V gene data show CDR1 as SGHNT and CDR2 as YYREEE (reference sequence). V was shortened by 4 bases and J by 11 bases, with 16 bases between the two germline ends. CDR3 residues: CASSPTSGVEYF. The CDR3 bases are TGTGCCAGCAGCCCAACATCCGGGGTCGAGTACTTC.

The chain recombines TRBV3-1 (or the pseudogene TRBV3-2) with TRBJ1-4; D not certain. The CDR3 is 17 residues long. Germline V gives CDR1 LGHDT, CDR2 YNNKEL (reference sequence). V was shortened by 2 bases and J by 6 bases, with 19 bases between the two germline ends. The CDR3 sequence is CASSQRRVLSGDEKLFF. The CDR3 nucleotides are TGTGCCAGCAGCCAACGGCGGGTATTGTCAGGCGATGAAAAACTGTTTTTT.

The chain combines TRBV27 with TRBJ2-1; 7 bases align to TRBD1. With 4 bases clipped from V and 0 bases from J, the junction kept 15 bases outside the gene matches. Germline CDR1 reads MNHEY; CDR2 reads SMNVEV (reference sequence). The CDR3 spans 19 residues. The CDR3 protein is CASSSGQDPRLSSYNEQFF. CDR3 DNA: TGTGCCAGCAGTTCCGGACAGGACCCTCGGCTAAGCTCCTACAATGAGCAGTTCTTC.

The chain couples TRBV19 to TRBJ2-2, with 10 bases aligning to TRBD1. V gave up 6 bases and J gave up 9 bases; unmatched junction bases: 16. The germline gives CDR1 LNHDA, CDR2 SQIVND (reference sequence). The CDR3 extends over 17 amino acids. The CDR3 nucleotides read TGTGCCAGTAGCGCCCTAATTGGACAGGGGGATAGCTGGGAGCTGTTTTTT. Encoded protein: CASSALIGQGDSWELFF. The complete variable domain, with remaining parts taken from reference TRBV19 and TRBJ2-2, reads DGGITQSPKYLFRKEGQNVTLSCEQNLNHDAMYWYRQDPGQGLRLIYYSQIVNDFQKGDIAEGYSVSREKKESFPLTVTSAQKNPTAFYLCASSALIGQGDSWELFFGEGSRLTVL.

V gene TRBV28 combines with J gene TRBJ1-5; a possible D gene is TRBD1 (6 bases). CDR1 MDHEN and CDR2 SYDVKM come from the germline V gene. V lost 5 bases and J 5 bases, leaving 16 bases between the germline ends. CDR3 length: 15 residues. CDR3 sequence: CASSHGGGPDQPQHF. In DNA, the CDR3 is TGTGCCAGCAGTCACGGGGGGGGGCCGGATCAGCCCCAGCATTTT.

The chain employs TRBV5-1 and TRBJ1-1; D possibly corresponds to TRBD1 (5 bases). Germline values: CDR1 SGHRS, CDR2 YFSETQ. CDR3 length: 15 amino acids. V was shortened by 4 bases and J by 1 base, with 14 bases between the two germline ends. The CDR3 coding sequence is TGCGCCAGCAGCGGCGGTGGGGGGGAGAACACTGAAGCTTTCTTT. Protein sequence: CASSGGGGENTEAFF.

The V call is TRBV2, the J call TRBJ1-2; no firm D call. The CDR3 extends over 15 amino acids. Germline values: CDR1 SNHLY, CDR2 FYNNEI. The V end lost 3 bases, the J end lost 4 bases, and 15 bases lay between the germline ends. DNA for the CDR3: TGTGCCAGCAGTGAGTTCGGCAGAGAGGGCTATGGCTACACCTTC. As protein: CASSEFGREGYGYTF.

This clone was counted a few times. The J gene is TRBJ1-2, the V gene TRBV5-6; 7 bases align to TRBD1. V shed 4 bases, J shed 5 bases, and the junction held 8 bases outside the gene matches. This CDR3 spans 14 amino acids. Germline V gene data show CDR1 as SGHDT and CDR2 as YYEEEE. CDR3 loop: CASSNIDREYGYTF. The CDR3 DNA reads TGTGCCAGCAGCAATATTGACAGGGAGTATGGCTACACCTTC.

CDR3 loop: CASSEALMTGPNEKLFF. CDR3 nucleotides: TGTGCCAGCAGTGAAGCGCTTATGACAGGGCCGAATGAAAAACTGTTTTTT. This rearrangement joins TRBV6-1 to TRBJ1-4; 7 bases match TRBD1. The CDR3 consists of 17 residues. With V trimmed by 0 bases and J by 5 bases, 9 bases remained unmatched. The V gene's germline CDR1 is MNHNS and CDR2 SASEGT.

The chain uses TRBV19 and TRBJ2-1, with TRBD1 identical over 8 bases. Germline loops: CDR1 LNHDA, CDR2 SQIVND (reference sequence). The length of the CDR3 is 15 residues. Losses at the gene ends were 5 bases for V and 9 bases for J; bases not matched to a gene: 12. The CDR3 loop is CASSLTPGQEGEQFF. The CDR3 bases are TGTGCCAGTAGTCTAACCCCGGGACAGGAGGGTGAGCAGTTCTTC.

The genes are TRBV10-3 and TRBJ2-3; 14 nucleotides line up with TRBD2. Germline V lookup: CDR1 ENHRY, CDR2 SYGVKD. With 10 bases clipped from V and 0 bases from J, the junction kept 6 bases outside the gene matches. This CDR3 contains 16 residues. CDR3 sequence: CATRTSGRTSTDTQYF. For the CDR3, the DNA is TGTGCCACCCGGACTAGCGGGAGGACTAGCACAGATACGCAGTATTTT.

The chain is built from TRBV4-1 and TRBJ2-3, with D maybe TRBD1 (6 bases). Trimming took off 0 bases at V and 5 bases at J, with 24 bases between the two ends. The CDR3 is made up of 19 amino acids. In germline, CDR1 is MGHRA, CDR2 YSYEKL. The CDR3 sequence: CASSQDPPQGPLAIDTQYF. Here the CDR3 DNA reads TGCGCCAGCAGCCAAGATCCCCCACAGGGACCTCTCGCCATAGATACGCAGTATTTT.

This clone has only a few counts. The V call is TRBV5-1, the J call TRBJ2-6, with no clear D. This CDR3 comprises 15 residues. Germline V gene lookup returns CDR1 SGHRS and CDR2 YFSETQ. The ends were cut back, 4 bases at V and 2 bases at J, with 10 bases in the middle. CDR3 sequence (DNA): TGCGCCAGCAGCCTCCAGATTACTGGGGCCAACGTCCTGACTTTC. The encoded protein is CASSLQITGANVLTF.